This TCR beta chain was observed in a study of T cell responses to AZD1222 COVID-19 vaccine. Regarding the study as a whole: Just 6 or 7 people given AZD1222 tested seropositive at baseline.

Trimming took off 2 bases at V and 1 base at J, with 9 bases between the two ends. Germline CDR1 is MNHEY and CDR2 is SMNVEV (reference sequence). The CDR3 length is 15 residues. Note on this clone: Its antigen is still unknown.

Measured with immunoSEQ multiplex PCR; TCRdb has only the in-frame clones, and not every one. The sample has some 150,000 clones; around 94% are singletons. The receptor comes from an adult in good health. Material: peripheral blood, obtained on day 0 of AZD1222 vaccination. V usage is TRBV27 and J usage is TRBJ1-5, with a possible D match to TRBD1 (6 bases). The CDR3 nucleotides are TGTGCCAGCAGTTTAATTCAGGGGAGCAATCAGCCCCAGCATTTT. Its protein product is CASSLIQGSNQPQHF.